The T cell receptor (beta chain) described here comes from a study of T cell changes during pregnancy in multiple sclerosis. Assay used: immunoSEQ multiplex PCR; TCRdb lists only in-frame clones, some missing. Here the sample spans approximately 30,000 clones, 89% being singletons. The count of this clone is one. Deletions cut 2 bases from V and 5 bases from J, with 11 bases between. CDR1 and CDR2 (germline): SGHNT, YYREEE (reference sequence). The CDR3 extends over 13 amino acids. The TCR was taken from a female donor with multiple sclerosis, enrolled in a pregnancy study. The sample here was CD8+ T cells from peripheral blood mononuclear cells, taken in the second trimester of pregnancy. The V and J genes are TRBV5-4 and TRBJ2-7; D might be TRBD2 (6 bases). The CDR3 loop reads CASSFSPGDEQYF. The CDR3, as DNA: TGTGCCAGCAGCTTTAGCCCGGGGGACGAGCAGTACTTC.